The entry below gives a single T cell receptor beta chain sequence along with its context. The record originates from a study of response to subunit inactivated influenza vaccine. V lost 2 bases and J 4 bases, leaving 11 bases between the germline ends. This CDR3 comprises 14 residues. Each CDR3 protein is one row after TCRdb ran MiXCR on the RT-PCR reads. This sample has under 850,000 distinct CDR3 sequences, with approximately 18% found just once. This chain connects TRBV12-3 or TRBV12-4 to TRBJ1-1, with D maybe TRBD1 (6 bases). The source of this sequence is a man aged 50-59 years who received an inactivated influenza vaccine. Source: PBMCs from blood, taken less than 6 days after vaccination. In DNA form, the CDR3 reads TGTGCCAGCAGTTTACCCGAAGGGGGCACTGAAGCTTTCTTT. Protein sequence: CASSLPEGGTEAFF.